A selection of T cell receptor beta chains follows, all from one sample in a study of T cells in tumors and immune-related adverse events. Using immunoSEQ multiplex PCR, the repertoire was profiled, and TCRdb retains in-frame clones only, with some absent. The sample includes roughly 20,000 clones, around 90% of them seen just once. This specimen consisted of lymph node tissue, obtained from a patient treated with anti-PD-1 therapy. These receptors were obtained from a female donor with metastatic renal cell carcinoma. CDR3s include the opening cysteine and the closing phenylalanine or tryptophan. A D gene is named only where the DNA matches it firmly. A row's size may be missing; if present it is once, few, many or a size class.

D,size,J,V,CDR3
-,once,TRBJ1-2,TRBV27,CASSPGGGARNYGYTF
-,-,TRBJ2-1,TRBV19,CASSHSGGGGEQFF
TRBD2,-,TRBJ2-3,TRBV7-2,CASSWGRGDTQYF
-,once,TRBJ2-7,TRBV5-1,CASSPFLGPQREQYF
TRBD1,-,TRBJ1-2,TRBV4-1,CASSPDGGTGSSVTNYGYTF
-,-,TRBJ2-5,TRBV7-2,CASSQTGIRGTQYF
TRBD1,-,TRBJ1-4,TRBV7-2,CASSLLGQGREKLFF
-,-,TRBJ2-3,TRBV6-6,CASSYGAGTDTQYF
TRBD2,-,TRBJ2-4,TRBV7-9,CASSLPAGGPAKNIQYF
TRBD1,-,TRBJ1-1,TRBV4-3,CASSQVQGAGTEAFF
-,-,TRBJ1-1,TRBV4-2,CASSQDESAWNTEAFF
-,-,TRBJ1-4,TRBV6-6,CASSNPGGGEKLFF
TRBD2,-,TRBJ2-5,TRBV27,CASSLSGGLNQETQYF
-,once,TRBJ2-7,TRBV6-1,CASSEISDSYEQYF
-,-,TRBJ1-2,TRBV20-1,CSAAGTYGYTF
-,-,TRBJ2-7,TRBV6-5,CASRPADRANYEQHF
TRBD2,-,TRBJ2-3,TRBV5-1,CASSYRLAGGTDTQYF
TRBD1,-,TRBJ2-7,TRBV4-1,CASSRQKTGDSYEQYF
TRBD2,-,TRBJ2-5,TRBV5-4,CASSLDPSGQETQYF
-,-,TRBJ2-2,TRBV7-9,CASSEQRVDTGELFF
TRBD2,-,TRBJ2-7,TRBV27,CASSPGLAGVEQYF
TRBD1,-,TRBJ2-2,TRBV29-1,CSVMPGQGVTGELFF
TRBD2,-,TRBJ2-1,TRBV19,CASSMRGGYNEQFF
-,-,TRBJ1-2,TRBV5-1,CASSLGVTGAANYGYTF
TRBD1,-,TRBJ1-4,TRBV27,CASSFGQGALGEKLFF
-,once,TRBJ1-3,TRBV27,CASSLGRYSGNTIYF